This T cell receptor beta chain was captured in a study of blood T cell repertoires in COVID-19 (dated by TCRdb to 2018 to 2021). Turning to the overall study: Collaborator samples came from the United States, Italy and Spain and covered acute and convalescent phases of COVID-19. A freely available public database, intended as a resource for researchers studying the immune response to SARS-CoV-2, is where the repertoires were released. Where available, HLA class I and class II types were obtained from metadata supplied by the sample provider rather than from assay-based typing. The material from the prospective study consisted of cDNA or gDNA derived from T cells, B-cell-depleted T cells, or PBMCs. Deeply sampled blood TCRbeta repertoires from subjects exposed to, actively infected with, or recovered from COVID-19 were included in the dataset. Samples were obtained from the ongoing ImmuneRACE study (first 160 participants) and from 1,254 subjects provided by 6 global collaborators. Sample metadata almost always included a de-identified subject ID, COVID-19 status, age in years and sex. General study outcomes and caveats: The quantity of clinical and demographic metadata differed by source and by participant and was supplied without curation.

V and J lose 10 bases and 9 bases, and a span of 13 bases separates them. From its cysteine to its phenylalanine, the CDR3 spans 11 amino acids. The DNA shown is the 33-base CDR3, in frame from base 1. As encoded in the germline V gene (reference sequence), CDR1 is MNHEY while CDR2 is SMNVEV. As for this clone: The antigen it recognizes is unknown. The input lacks base qualities; no much larger clone sits a single base away.

The immunoSEQ Assay, a bias-controlled multiplex PCR, was used to amplify TCRbeta CDR3 regions from genomic DNA. The original pipeline was this. The number of nucleated cells in each sample was estimated by amplification of reference gene primers within the assay. To quantify the absolute abundance of each unique TCRbeta CDR3 rearrangement, sequence reads were collapsed and filtered. Productive Simpson clonality was computed per sample as the square root of Simpson's diversity index over productive rearrangements. TCRdb stores this immuneACCESS table with in-frame sequences only. Part of the clones is absent; in the studies checked, under half of the shortfall reflects unresolved V genes, and no reason is known for the rest. The DNA was the basis for D and trimming; V, J and clone size are from that table. Present in this sample are about 110,000 clones, roughly 84% of which were seen just once. Of the sample, about 4% is held by the ten largest clones.

Whole blood was collected in K2EDTA tubes by collaborating institutions according to the institutions' own protocols. Collaborator samples were shipped for TCRbeta analysis as frozen whole blood, isolated PBMCs, or DNA extracted from either sample type. The TCR was taken from a human donor in a cohort sampled during active COVID-19. The chain employs TRBV27 and TRBJ2-1; tentative D gene TRBD2, with 5 bases matching. The specimen was peripheral blood. The bases read TGTGCCACTTCGGGAAGGGCTGAGCAGTTCTTC. It is translated as CATSGRAEQFF.